Presented here are 18 T cell receptor beta chains from one specimen sequenced in a study of blood T cell repertoires in COVID-19. Only in-frame clones appear in the TCRdb table, and some are missing; sequencing was by immunoSEQ multiplex PCR. The sample carries around 250,000 clones, just under 90% recorded once. The source material was PBMCs or T cells enriched from blood (not recorded which). The receptors shown here come from a woman in her twenties or thirties with acute COVID-19.

The genes are TRBV10-2 and TRBJ2-7; the match to TRBD2 covers 8 bases. The germline V gene encodes CDR1 WSHSY and CDR2 SAAADI. This CDR3 comprises 15 residues. J lost 6 bases, V lost 0 bases, and 7 bases had no gene match. CDR3 amino acids: CASSESSGSRAEQYF. The CDR3 coding sequence is TGCGCCAGCAGTGAGTCGAGCGGGAGCCGGGCCGAGCAGTACTTC.

This sequence joins TRBV7-9 and TRBJ2-3; 9 bases agree with TRBD2. Germline values: CDR1 SEHNR, CDR2 FQNEAQ (reference sequence). V dropped 4 bases and J dropped 5; count of bases not matched to a gene: 7. The CDR3 has 15 residues. CDR3 nucleotide sequence: TGTGCCAGCAGCTCCAGTACAGCGGGAGGAGATACGCAGTATTTT. As protein: CASSSSTAGGDTQYF.

This chain links TRBV6-5 with TRBJ2-1; 8 bases are a match to TRBD2. The V and J ends lost 2 bases and 8 bases, in that order; junction bases with no gene match: 8. This CDR3 comprises 15 residues. CDR1 is MNHEY, CDR2 SVGAGI, per germline. The CDR3 spells CASSYQAGVSDEQFF. The CDR3 nucleotides are TGTGCCAGCAGTTACCAAGCGGGAGTATCTGATGAGCAGTTCTTC.

The CDR3 nucleotides read TGTGCCAGCACAATTGCAGGGGGCGACGAGCAGTACTTC. This gives the protein CASTIAGGDEQYF. V usage is TRBV2 and J usage is TRBJ2-7; 8 nucleotides line up with TRBD1. Germline lookup yields CDR1 SNHLY and CDR2 FYNNEI. Losses at the gene ends were 7 bases for V and 5 bases for J; bases not matched to a gene: 7. The CDR3 is made up of 13 amino acids.

This chain joins TRBV14 and TRBJ2-1; a possible D gene is TRBD2 (5 bases). The CDR3 is 16 amino acids. Germline V gene data show CDR1 as SGHDN and CDR2 as FVKESK. The germline V and J ends were trimmed by 4 bases and 0 bases, with 13 bases remaining between them. CDR3 in amino acids: CASSLPVRASYNEQFF. DNA for the CDR3: TGTGCCAGCAGCCTCCCTGTGCGGGCCTCCTACAATGAGCAGTTCTTC.

A few counts support this clone. The V gene is TRBV7-3, the J gene TRBJ2-1; 9 nucleotides agree with TRBD2. V dropped 2 bases and J dropped 1; count of bases not matched to a gene: 6. Germline V gene data show CDR1 as SGHTA and CDR2 as FQGTGA. The CDR3 has 17 amino acids. CDR3: CASSLSSGKVSYNEQFF. CDR3 nucleotides: TGTGCCAGCAGCTTATCTAGCGGGAAGGTTTCCTACAATGAGCAGTTCTTC.

V and J are TRBV27 and TRBJ1-1; no clear D gene. CDR1 MNHEY and CDR2 SMNVEV come from the germline V gene (reference sequence). The CDR3 has 13 residues. Trimming pared 8 bases from V and 0 bases from J, leaving 10 bases between. Here the CDR3 reads CASLPSLNTEAFF. DNA of the CDR3: TGTGCCAGCCTCCCAAGCTTGAACACTGAAGCTTTCTTT.

The chain employs TRBV18 and TRBJ2-7; no firm D call. Germline assignment: CDR1 KGHSH and CDR2 LQKENI. The CDR3 is 13 amino acids. V lost 1 base, J lost 1 base, and 5 bases lay in between. The CDR3 is CASSPLSSYEQYF. Written as DNA, the CDR3 is TGTGCCAGCTCACCACTTTCTTCCTACGAGCAGTACTTC.

The genes are TRBV19 and TRBJ2-7; a weak D match, TRBD2 (5 bases). Germline CDR1 LNHDA, CDR2 SQIVND (reference sequence). This CDR3 comprises 11 residues. The V end was cut by 5 bases, the J end by 3 bases, with 5 bases between. CDR3 amino acids: CASSGSYEQYF. DNA for the CDR3: TGTGCCAGTAGTGGGAGCTACGAGCAGTACTTC.

The rearrangement uses TRBV3-1 (or the pseudogene TRBV3-2) and TRBJ2-1, with no clear D. V was clipped by 0 bases and J by 4 bases, with 10 bases between them. Germline CDR1 LGHDT, CDR2 YNNKEL (reference sequence). This CDR3 has 15 amino acids. DNA for the CDR3: TGTGCCAGCAGCCAAGATGAACAGCCATACAATGAGCAGTTCTTC. Amino acids: CASSQDEQPYNEQFF.

This clone was recorded a few times. The chain is built from TRBV6-5 and TRBJ2-7; D possibly corresponds to TRBD1 (6 bases). V was cut by 0 bases and J by 3 bases, with 12 bases left in between. CDR3 size: 15 residues. Germline values: CDR1 MNHEY, CDR2 SVGAGI. CDR3 in amino acids: CASSYSQGPYYEQYF. The CDR3 nucleotides are TGTGCCAGCAGTTACTCGCAGGGGCCTTACTACGAGCAGTACTTC.

This clone was recorded only once. J is TRBJ1-2 and V is TRBV14, with D uncertain. The CDR3 is 12 residues long. Germline lookup yields CDR1 SGHDN and CDR2 FVKESK. The V and J ends lost 4 bases and 8 bases respectively, with 11 bases between them. In nucleotides, the CDR3 is TGTGCCAGCAGCCTCTTTGAGGGAGGCTACACCTTC. Its translation: CASSLFEGGYTF.

CDR3 nucleotides: TGCGCCAGCAGCCCGACTAGCGCTAGCTCCTACGAGCAGTACTTC. It yields the protein CASSPTSASSYEQYF. This chain connects TRBV5-1 to TRBJ2-7; 8 positions agree with TRBD2. Germline-derived CDR1 and CDR2 are SGHRS and YFSETQ. With V trimmed by 4 bases and J by 0 bases, 6 bases remained unmatched. The CDR3 contains 15 residues. The whole variable domain, filled in from reference TRBV5-1 and TRBJ2-7, reads KAGVTQTPRYLIKTRGQQVTLSCSPISGHRSVSWYQQTPGQGLQFLFEYFSETQRNKGNFPGRFSGRQFSNSRSEMNVSTLELGDSALYLCASSPTSASSYEQYFGPGTRLTVT.

The chain combines TRBV5-8 with TRBJ1-2, with 9 bases matching TRBD1. CDR1 is SGHTS, CDR2 YDEGEE, per germline. The CDR3 spans 15 residues. V lost 4 bases to trimming and J lost 0 bases; unmatched junction nucleotides: 4. This CDR3 reads CASSIGTGTNYGYTF. CDR3 DNA: TGTGCCAGCAGCATCGGGACAGGGACTAACTATGGCTACACCTTC.

This clone has a single count. The chain recombines TRBV19 with TRBJ2-1; TRBD2 aligns across 7 bases. V was pared by 3 bases and J by 3 bases, with 8 bases of the junction left unmatched. The CDR3 runs 16 residues. The germline CDR1 and CDR2 sequences are LNHDA and SQIVND (reference sequence). CDR3 region: CASSIPTSAIYNEQFF. As DNA, the CDR3 is TGTGCCAGTAGTATCCCCACTAGCGCGATCTACAATGAGCAGTTCTTC.

The rearrangement joins TRBV11-2 to TRBJ2-3; 11 nucleotides line up with TRBD2. The CDR3 sequence is 14 residues long. Germline values: CDR1 SGHAT, CDR2 FQNNGV. Losses at the gene ends were 4 bases for V and 3 bases for J; bases not matched to a gene: 0. The CDR3 nucleotides read TGTGCCAGCAGCTGGACTAGCGGGACAGATACGCAGTATTTT. Protein sequence: CASSWTSGTDTQYF.

The gene calls are TRBV2 and TRBJ2-1; a weak D match, TRBD1 (5 bases). In germline, CDR1 is SNHLY, CDR2 FYNNEI. Trimming took 6 bases from V and 9 from J, leaving 12 bases between them. The CDR3 is 12 residues long. CDR3 residues: CASRTTESEQFF. CDR3 DNA sequence: TGTGCCAGCAGGACGACAGAGAGTGAGCAGTTCTTC.

V usage is TRBV19 and J usage is TRBJ2-5; TRBD1 aligns across 10 bases. The CDR3 extends over 16 amino acids. Germline CDR1 reads LNHDA; CDR2 reads SQIVND (reference sequence). With 4 bases clipped from V and 5 bases from J, the junction kept 10 bases outside the gene matches. CDR3 amino acids: CASSNGGDRGRETQYF. The CDR3 coding sequence is TGTGCCAGTAGTAATGGAGGCGACAGGGGGCGTGAGACCCAGTACTTC.